The 24 T cell receptor beta chains given below trace back to one sample, sequenced in a study of OX40 agonist ivuxolimab in advanced cancers. TCRdb's table, derived via immunoSEQ multiplex PCR, lists solely in-frame clones and lacks some. Among 55,000 to 70,000 clones, about 82% were seen once, and the ten largest hold roughly a tenth. The source was CD4+ or CD8+ T cells sorted from blood, collected in a trial of the OX40 agonist ivuxolimab. The receptors originated from an adult with an advanced solid tumor such as melanoma, head and neck, liver or kidney cancer.

V usage is TRBV6-5 and J usage is TRBJ1-1, with D possibly being TRBD1 (5 bases). Germline V gives CDR1 MNHEY, CDR2 SVGAGI. V was cut by 8 bases and J by 1 base, with 8 bases left in between. The CDR3 sequence is 12 residues long. CDR3 nucleotide sequence: TGTGCCAGCCAGGGCTGGAACACTGAAGCTTTCTTT. This gives the protein CASQGWNTEAFF.

J is TRBJ2-5 and V is TRBV2; D is unclear. Germline V gene lookup returns CDR1 SNHLY and CDR2 FYNNEI. V dropped 8 bases and J dropped 0 bases, with 13 bases sitting between them. The CDR3 runs to 14 residues. CDR3 DNA sequence: TGTGCCAGCCCTGCTGAGGTGTACCAAGAGACCCAGTACTTC. Protein: CASPAEVYQETQYF. Full variable domain (remainder filled in from reference TRBV2 and TRBJ2-5): EPEVTQTPSHQVTQMGQEVILRCVPISNHLYFYWYRQILGQKVEFLVSFYNNEISEKSEIFDDQFSVERPDGSNFTLKIRSTKLEDSAMYFCASPAEVYQETQYFGPGTRLLVL.

The chain has TRBV7-8 and TRBJ1-2; D gene unclear. Germline V lookup: CDR1 SGHVS, CDR2 FQNEAQ. The CDR3 runs 12 residues. V shed 2 bases and J shed 2 bases, with 3 bases lying between them. The CDR3 DNA reads as TGTGCCAGCAGCTTAACCAACTATGGCTACACCTTC. Translated: CASSLTNYGYTF.

The V and J genes are TRBV18 and TRBJ2-5, with D tentatively TRBD2 (5 bases). Germline lookup yields CDR1 KGHSH and CDR2 LQKENI. This CDR3 is built from 13 residues. V was pared by 3 bases and J by 8 bases, with 13 bases between. For the CDR3, the DNA is TGTGCCAGCTCACCGCTAGCACAAGGAACCCAGTACTTC. Amino acids: CASSPLAQGTQYF. Full variable domain (rest looked up from reference TRBV18 and TRBJ2-5): NAGVMQNPRHLVRRRGQEARLRCSPMKGHSHVYWYRQLPEEGLKFMVYLQKENIIDESGMPKERFSAEFPKEGPSILRIQQVVRGDSAAYFCASSPLAQGTQYFGPGTRLLVL.

This chain links TRBV11-2 with TRBJ2-3, with no clear D. The CDR3 runs to 13 residues. Between the trimmed V and J ends, which lost 2 bases and 7 bases, there was a span of 10 bases. Germline loops: CDR1 SGHAT, CDR2 FQNNGV. In nucleotides, the CDR3 is TGTGCCAGCAGCTTATTTTATGCAAATACGCAGTATTTT. It specifies CASSLFYANTQYF.

This rearrangement joins TRBV15 to TRBJ2-7; 9 nucleotides agree with TRBD1. Germline V lookup: CDR1 LNHNV, CDR2 YYDKDF (reference sequence). V lost 5 bases and J lost 7; bases outside the gene matches: 9. This CDR3 contains 14 residues. The CDR3 DNA reads as TGTGCCACCAGCGACCCCGGGACAGGGAAGGAGCAGTACTTC. Translated: CATSDPGTGKEQYF. Full variable domain (remainder filled in from reference TRBV15 and TRBJ2-7): DAMVIQNPRYQVTQFGKPVTLSCSQTLNHNVMYWYQQKSSQAPKLLFHYYDKDFNNEADTPDNFQSRRPNTSFCFLDIRSPGLGDTAMYLCATSDPGTGKEQYFGPGTRLTVT.

The chain links TRBV5-4 to TRBJ2-3, with D perhaps TRBD2 (5 bases). This CDR3 spans 15 amino acids. V lost 4 bases to trimming and J lost 2 bases, with 14 bases between them. CDR1 is SGHNT and CDR2 is YYREEE in the germline V gene (reference sequence). CDR3 protein: CASSQVTDYTDTQYF. CDR3 bases: TGTGCCAGCAGCCAGGTAACCGACTACACAGATACGCAGTATTTT.

This clone was recorded only once. This chain joins TRBV11-1 and TRBJ2-7, with D perhaps TRBD1 (6 bases). Trimming removed 2 bases at V and 2 bases at J, with 7 bases between. CDR3 length equals 13 residues. Per the germline V gene, CDR1 is SGHAT and CDR2 is FQDESV (reference sequence). The DNA for the CDR3 is TGTGCCAGCAGCTTAAACAGGGCCTACGAGCAGTACGTC. Translating it yields CASSLNRAYEQYV.

V gene TRBV7-2 combines with J gene TRBJ2-3; D is ambiguous. The CDR3 totals 12 residues. Germline CDR1 reads SGHTA; CDR2 reads FQGNSA. The V end was cut by 4 bases, the J end by 4 bases, with 6 bases between. The CDR3 spells CASSSFADTQYF. The DNA for the CDR3 is TGTGCCAGCAGCTCTTTCGCAGATACGCAGTATTTT.

The chain joins TRBV5-1 to TRBJ1-1; D gene uncertain. Trimming took 4 bases from V and 2 from J, leaving 9 bases between them. CDR3 size: 13 residues. Germline loops: CDR1 SGHRS, CDR2 YFSETQ. CDR3 DNA sequence: TGCGCCAGCAGCGCCCAGACCAACACTGAAGCTTTCTTT. Residues: CASSAQTNTEAFF.

The chain recombines TRBV18 with TRBJ2-2; 7 positions agree with TRBD1. The V gene's germline CDR1 is KGHSH and CDR2 LQKENI. J gave up 4 bases and V 5 bases, and 7 bases lay outside the gene matches. CDR3 size: 15 residues. The CDR3 nucleotides read TGTGCCAGCTCATCGCAGACAGGGAGCACCGGGGAGCTGTTTTTT. Amino acids: CASSSQTGSTGELFF.

V gene TRBV6-4 combines with J gene TRBJ2-3; 8 bases are shared with TRBD1. The CDR3 has 13 residues. The junction had 3 bases not matched to a gene; V was cut back by 6 bases and J by 4 bases. Germline V gives CDR1 MRHNA, CDR2 SNTAGT. CDR3 region: CASRKTGADTQYF. The CDR3 bases are TGTGCCAGCAGGAAGACAGGGGCAGATACGCAGTATTTT.

This sequence joins TRBV28 and TRBJ2-5; 7 positions agree with TRBD2. Germline V gene data show CDR1 as MDHEN and CDR2 as SYDVKM. V was pared by 6 bases and J by 3 bases, with 7 bases of the junction left unmatched. The length of the CDR3 is 14 residues. CDR3 loop: CASRPTGGEETQYF. The CDR3 nucleotides read TGTGCCAGCAGGCCGACGGGGGGAGAAGAGACCCAGTACTTC.

This clone was found a few times. The chain uses TRBV30 and TRBJ1-3; D is unresolved. The V gene lost 0 bases and the J gene lost 0 bases, with 9 bases spanning the gap. The length of the CDR3 is 15 residues. The germline gives CDR1 GTSNPN, CDR2 SVGIG (reference sequence). This CDR3 reads CAWSVGQYSGNTIYF. In nucleotides, the CDR3 is TGTGCCTGGAGTGTAGGTCAATACTCTGGAAACACCATATATTTT.

The CDR3 reads CASSASTGTGDNEQFF. Written as DNA, the CDR3 is TGTGCCAGTAGTGCCTCAACCGGGACAGGGGACAATGAGCAGTTCTTC. The rearrangement links TRBV19 to TRBJ2-1; TRBD1 agrees at 10 bases. The CDR3 consists of 16 residues. J gave up 5 bases and V 5 bases, and 9 bases lay outside the gene matches. The germline CDR1 and CDR2 sequences are LNHDA and SQIVND (reference sequence).

This clone has just a few counts. The CDR3 loop is CASSTGSSVEQYF. Here the CDR3 DNA reads TGTGCCAGCTCAACCGGCTCTAGCGTCGAGCAGTACTTC. The genes are TRBV18 and TRBJ2-7; weak D call: TRBD2 (6 bases). Germline V CDR1 and CDR2: KGHSH, LQKENI. Trimming removed 5 bases at V and 6 bases at J, with 14 bases between. This CDR3 has 13 amino acids.

This clone was seen a handful of times. This chain uses TRBV30 with TRBJ1-2; 12 nucleotides line up with TRBD1. V was clipped by 3 bases and J by 7 bases; unmatched bases: 12. The CDR3 has 16 amino acids. CDR1 and CDR2 from the germline V gene are GTSNPN and SVGIG (reference sequence). In DNA form, the CDR3 reads TGTGCCTGGAGCGCCAAACCGGGACAGGGGGCGGGTGGCTACACCTTC. Protein: CAWSAKPGQGAGGYTF.

J is TRBJ2-7 and V is TRBV7-9; the D gene is possibly TRBD1 (6 bases). The CDR3 has 15 residues. The V and J ends lost 4 bases and 2 bases respectively, with 15 bases between them. The germline CDR1 and CDR2 sequences are SEHNR and FQNEAQ (reference sequence). CDR3 residues: CASSSLGRGAYEQYV. The CDR3 bases are TGTGCCAGCAGCTCCCTCGGCAGGGGTGCCTACGAGCAGTACGTC.

This clone was observed a few times. The V gene is TRBV6-5, the J gene TRBJ1-4; no reliable D call. V lost 5 bases and J 3 bases, leaving 10 bases between the germline ends. CDR3 length: 14 residues. Germline V CDR1 and CDR2: MNHEY, SVGAGI. CDR3 in DNA: TGTGCCAGCAGTGTAAGCGGGGCTAATGAAAAACTGTTTTTT. Its protein is CASSVSGANEKLFF.

The genes are TRBV28 and TRBJ1-1; 7 bases line up with TRBD1. Germline-derived CDR1 and CDR2 are MDHEN and SYDVKM. CDR3 length: 14 amino acids. Trimming took 5 bases from V and 0 from J; bases not matched to a gene: 3. The CDR3 sequence is CASSGGQLNTEAFF. CDR3 nucleotide sequence: TGTGCCAGCAGTGGGGGACAGTTGAACACTGAAGCTTTCTTT.

This rearrangement joins TRBV28 to TRBJ2-6, with D hard to call. The CDR3 consists of 15 residues. The germline V gene encodes CDR1 MDHEN and CDR2 SYDVKM. Deletions cut 6 bases from V and 2 bases from J, with 11 bases between. CDR3 DNA sequence: TGTGCCAGCAGGACCACAGTTGCTGGGGCCAACGTCCTGACTTTC. Translated: CASRTTVAGANVLTF.

The chain is built from TRBV11-2 and TRBJ1-1; the D gene is possibly TRBD1 (5 bases). Trimming pared 1 base from V and 5 bases from J, leaving 8 bases between. This CDR3 is 13 amino acids long. The germline gives CDR1 SGHAT, CDR2 FQNNGV. CDR3 sequence reads: CASSLVGGTEAFF. The CDR3 bases are TGTGCCAGCAGCTTAGTCGGGGGAACTGAAGCTTTCTTT. Using reference TRBV11-2 and TRBJ1-1 for the parts outside the CDR3, the full variable domain is EAGVAQSPRYKIIEKRQSVAFWCNPISGHATLYWYQQILGQGPKLLIQFQNNGVVDDSQLPKDRFSAERLKGVDSTLKIQPAKLEDSAVYLCASSLVGGTEAFFGQGTRLTVV.

The chain's CDR3 is CASAGVGTGELFF. The DNA for the CDR3 is TGTGCCAGCGCCGGGGTGGGCACCGGGGAGCTGTTTTTT. The gene calls are TRBV2 and TRBJ2-2; TRBD2 might be the D (5 bases). The V and J ends lost 8 bases and 4 bases respectively, with 11 bases between them. The CDR3 is made up of 13 amino acids. Germline-derived CDR1 and CDR2 are SNHLY and FYNNEI.

The chain links TRBV19 to TRBJ2-3; D assignment may be TRBD1 or TRBD2 (6 bases each). Germline CDR1 reads LNHDA; CDR2 reads SQIVND (reference sequence). The CDR3 has 15 residues. V shed 6 bases and J shed 2 bases, with 15 bases lying between them. In DNA, the CDR3 is TGTGCCAGTAGCACTTGGGGGCGGGACACAGATACGCAGTATTTT. As protein: CASSTWGRDTDTQYF. Together with reference TRBV19 and TRBJ2-3, the CDR3 gives the full variable domain: DGGITQSPKYLFRKEGQNVTLSCEQNLNHDAMYWYRQDPGQGLRLIYYSQIVNDFQKGDIAEGYSVSREKKESFPLTVTSAQKNPTAFYLCASSTWGRDTDTQYFGPGTRLTVL.